These 15 T cell receptor beta chains came from one sample sequenced in a study of T cell changes during pregnancy in multiple sclerosis. Repertoires were generated with immunoSEQ multiplex PCR, while TCRdb's copy carries only in-frame clones and drops some. This sample yields about 100,000 clones, of which 91% are seen a single time; about 2.9% belongs to the top ten. The source was peripheral blood, collected in the second trimester of pregnancy. The receptors were sampled from a female donor with multiple sclerosis, enrolled in a pregnancy study.

V gene TRBV28 combines with J gene TRBJ2-1; D might be TRBD2 (5 bases). Germline CDR1 and CDR2: MDHEN and SYDVKM. This CDR3 is built from 14 residues. V was cut by 8 bases and J by 6 bases, with 17 bases left in between. The CDR3 bases are TGTGCCAGCTACGGGGTTTTGTTCCCCAATGAGCAGTTCTTC. Translating it yields CASYGVLFPNEQFF.

The chain recombines TRBV2 with TRBJ2-7; TRBD1 might be the D (6 bases). The ends were cut back, 5 bases at V and 2 bases at J, with 16 bases in the middle. Germline CDR1 is SNHLY and CDR2 is FYNNEI. This CDR3 has 15 residues. Here the CDR3 DNA reads TGTGCCAGCAGTAACCCCCACAGGGATGCCTACGAGCAGTACTTC. It encodes CASSNPHRDAYEQYF.

The rearrangement uses TRBV27 and TRBJ1-2, with a weak D call TRBD1 (6 bases). Between the trimmed V and J ends, which lost 8 bases and 2 bases, there was a span of 15 bases. Germline V lookup: CDR1 MNHEY, CDR2 SMNVEV (reference sequence). The CDR3 extends over 14 amino acids. This CDR3 reads CASRTGSGNYGYTF. The CDR3, as DNA: TGTGCCAGCCGAACAGGGTCGGGGAACTATGGCTACACCTTC.

The rearrangement joins TRBV27 to TRBJ2-2, with 8 bases fitting TRBD1. This CDR3 comprises 14 residues. The V gene end was trimmed by 7 bases and the J gene end by 3 bases; junction bases not matched to a gene: 4. Looked up from germline, CDR1 is MNHEY and CDR2 is SMNVEV (reference sequence). This CDR3 reads CASTGQGHTGELFF. CDR3 sequence (DNA): TGTGCCAGCACCGGACAGGGACACACCGGGGAGCTGTTTTTT.

The rearrangement uses TRBV7-9 and TRBJ2-1; D is perhaps TRBD1 (6 bases). The CDR3 has 18 residues. Germline CDR1 is SEHNR and CDR2 is FQNEAQ (reference sequence). Trimming shortened V by 1 base and J by 4 bases, and 20 bases separated the two germline ends. CDR3 protein: CASSLGHLTGQEYNEQFF. Here the CDR3 DNA reads TGTGCCAGCAGCTTAGGCCACTTGACAGGACAAGAATACAATGAGCAGTTCTTC.

The count of this clone is one. Germline is not matched at one junction end, which may reflect a read error. This chain connects TRBV2 to TRBJ2-7, with 10 positions matching TRBD2. Germline CDR1 reads SNHLY; CDR2 reads FYNNEI. This CDR3 comprises 14 residues. CDR3 sequence (DNA): TGTGCCAGCAGTAAAGCGGGAGGGTCCTACGAGCAGTACTTC. It translates to CASSKAGGSYEQYF.

The CDR3 region is CASSAGLAGNEQYF. The CDR3 DNA sequence: TGTGCCAGCAGCGCGGGACTAGCGGGAAACGAGCAGTACTTC. The genes are TRBV7-2 and TRBJ2-7; 13 bases line up with TRBD2. The CDR3 sequence is 14 residues long. V lost 5 bases, J lost 5 bases, and 3 bases stayed unmatched. The germline V gene has CDR1 SGHTA and CDR2 FQGNSA.

Concerning this clone: One end of the junction is discordant with germline, which a read error may explain. V and J are TRBV7-7 and TRBJ2-2; 15 bases fit TRBD2. The CDR3 length is 18 residues. Germline assignment: CDR1 SSHAT and CDR2 FNYEAQ (reference sequence). The CDR3 is CASSSGLAGGTRTGELFF. In DNA, the CDR3 is TGTGCTAGCAGTTCGGGACTAGCGGGAGGAACCCGAACCGGGGAGCTGTTTTTT.

The V gene is TRBV7-9, the J gene TRBJ2-2; tentatively, D is TRBD1 (6 bases). This CDR3 contains 16 residues. The germline V gene has CDR1 SEHNR and CDR2 FQNEAQ (reference sequence). The germline V and J ends were trimmed by 6 bases and 3 bases, with 17 bases remaining between them. The CDR3 loop is CASSLPSGDHTGELFF. The CDR3, as DNA: TGTGCCAGCAGTCTACCCTCAGGGGACCACACCGGGGAGCTGTTTTTT.

The chain links TRBV5-6 to TRBJ2-7, with TRBD2 as a possible D gene (5 bases). Germline V gene data show CDR1 as SGHDT and CDR2 as YYEEEE. This CDR3 has 12 amino acids. V gave up 5 bases and J gave up 3 bases, with 9 bases separating them. The CDR3 here is CASRRDNYEQYF. Here the CDR3 DNA reads TGTGCCAGCAGACGGGATAACTACGAGCAGTACTTC. Full variable domain (outside the CDR3, taken from reference TRBV5-6 and TRBJ2-7): DAGVTQSPTHLIKTRGQQVTLRCSPKSGHDTVSWYQQALGQGPQFIFQYYEEEERQRGNFPDRFSGHQFPNYSSELNVNALLLGDSALYLCASRRDNYEQYFGPGTRLTVT.

J is TRBJ2-3 and V is TRBV5-1; 9 bases fit TRBD2. CDR1 is SGHRS and CDR2 is YFSETQ in the germline V gene. The V and J ends lost 4 bases and 4 bases, in that order; junction bases with no gene match: 7. The CDR3 has 15 amino acids. CDR3 nucleotides: TGCGCCAGCAGCCTAGGGACTAGCCAGGCAGATACGCAGTATTTT. It codes for CASSLGTSQADTQYF.

V usage is TRBV11-2 and J usage is TRBJ2-3, with TRBD2 identical over 10 bases. Trimming at V came to 2 bases and at J to 5 bases, leaving 16 bases not matched to a gene. CDR1 and CDR2 (germline): SGHAT, FQNNGV. The CDR3 is made up of 19 amino acids. CDR3 DNA sequence: TGTGCCAGCAGCTTACTCCCCGGGGTAGTAGCGGGAGGTGAAGATACGCAGTATTTT. Its protein is CASSLLPGVVAGGEDTQYF.

As DNA, the CDR3 is TGCGCCAGCAGCTTGGGCGGGGCGGGCTACACCTTC. Translation gives CASSLGGAGYTF. The J gene is TRBJ1-2, the V gene TRBV5-1, with D tentatively TRBD1 (5 bases). The germline V gene encodes CDR1 SGHRS and CDR2 YFSETQ. This CDR3 comprises 12 residues. Deletions cut 0 bases from V and 8 bases from J, with 8 bases between.

The rearrangement joins TRBV5-1 to TRBJ1-3; D uncertain. Trimming cost V 5 bases and J 2 bases, with 17 bases left between them. The CDR3 extends over 16 amino acids. Germline V CDR1 and CDR2: SGHRS, YFSETQ. The DNA of the CDR3 is TGCGCCAGCAGACCCGGTGAGGGTTGGGCTGGAAACACCATATATTTT. Translation gives CASRPGEGWAGNTIYF.

This chain uses TRBV6-1 with TRBJ2-1; D gene uncertain. The CDR3 consists of 11 residues. V shed 6 bases and J shed 9 bases, with 9 bases lying between them. Germline CDR1 is MNHNS and CDR2 is SASEGT. Here the CDR3 reads CASSVVIEQFF. Here the CDR3 DNA reads TGTGCCAGCAGCGTCGTAATTGAGCAGTTCTTC.